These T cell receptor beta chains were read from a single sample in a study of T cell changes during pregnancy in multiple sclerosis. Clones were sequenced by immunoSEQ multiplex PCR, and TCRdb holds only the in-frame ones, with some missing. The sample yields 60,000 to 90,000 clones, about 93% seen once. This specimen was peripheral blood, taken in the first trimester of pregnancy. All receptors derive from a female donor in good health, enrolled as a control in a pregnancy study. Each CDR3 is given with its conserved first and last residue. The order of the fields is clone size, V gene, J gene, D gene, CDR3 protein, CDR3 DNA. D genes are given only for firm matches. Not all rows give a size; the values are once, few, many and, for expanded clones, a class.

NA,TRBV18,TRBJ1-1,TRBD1,CASSPSRQGALNTEAFF,TGTGCCAGCTCACCCTCTAGACAGGGGGCATTGAACACTGAAGCTTTCTTT
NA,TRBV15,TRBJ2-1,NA,CATSRDWSDEQFF,TGTGCCACCAGCAGAGATTGGAGCGATGAGCAGTTCTTC
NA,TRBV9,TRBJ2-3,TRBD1,CASSAGTGGLDTQYF,TGTGCCAGCAGCGCGGGGACAGGGGGCTTGGATACGCAGTATTTT
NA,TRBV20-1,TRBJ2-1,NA,CSATENEQFF,TGCAGTGCGACGGAGAATGAGCAGTTCTTC
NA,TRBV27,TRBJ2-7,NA,CASSLSIQGIYEQYF,TGTGCCAGCAGTTTATCGATCCAGGGGATCTACGAGCAGTACTTC
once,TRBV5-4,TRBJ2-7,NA,CASSFWAGNHEQYF,TGTGCCAGCAGCTTTTGGGCAGGGAACCACGAGCAGTACTTC
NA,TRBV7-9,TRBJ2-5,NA,CASSLILTAQETQYF,TGTGCCAGCAGCTTAATTCTGACAGCCCAAGAGACCCAGTACTTC
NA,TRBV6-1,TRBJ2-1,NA,CALRTAYNEQFF,TGTGCCCTCAGGACAGCCTACAATGAGCAGTTCTTC
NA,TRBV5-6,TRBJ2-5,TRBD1,CASSGQALETQYF,TGTGCCAGCAGTGGACAGGCATTGGAGACCCAGTACTTC
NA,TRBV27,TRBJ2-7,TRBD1,CASSFIGDRPNF,TGTGCCAGCAGTTTCATCGGGGACAGGCCAAACTTC
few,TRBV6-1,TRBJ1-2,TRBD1,CASSNDRVFGYTF,TGTGCCAGCAGTAATGACAGGGTATTTGGCTACACCTTC
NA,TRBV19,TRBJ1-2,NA,CASSIKAVGQYGYTF,TGTGCCAGTAGTATAAAGGCAGTGGGACAATATGGCTACACCTTC
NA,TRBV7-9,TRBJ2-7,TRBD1,CASSDRMSGGSYEQYF,TGTGCCAGTTCCGATAGGATGTCAGGGGGATCCTACGAGCAGTACTTC
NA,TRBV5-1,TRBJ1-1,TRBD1,CASSLVEGQGNTEAFF,TGCGCCAGCAGCTTGGTGGAGGGACAGGGGAACACTGAAGCTTTCTTT
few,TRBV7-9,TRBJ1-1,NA,CASSTRGAGEAFF,TGTGCCAGCAGCACCCGGGGGGCGGGGGAAGCTTTCTTT
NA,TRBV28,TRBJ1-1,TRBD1,CASRSLLKTGSNTEAFF,TGTGCCAGCAGGAGTCTGCTCAAGACAGGGAGTAACACTGAAGCTTTCTTT
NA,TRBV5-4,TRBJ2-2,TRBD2,CASSPRLAENTGELFF,TGTGCCAGCAGCCCCAGACTAGCGGAGAACACCGGGGAGCTGTTTTTT
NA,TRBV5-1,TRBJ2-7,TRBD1,CASRATGVEQYF,TGCGCCAGCCGAGCGACAGGGGTTGAGCAGTACTTC
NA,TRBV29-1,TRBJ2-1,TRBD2,CSVNSGRIGEQFF,TGCAGCGTTAATAGCGGGAGAATAGGTGAGCAGTTCTTC
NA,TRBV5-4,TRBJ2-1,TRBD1,CASSLSTGFGEQFF,TGTGCCAGCAGCTTGTCGACAGGGTTTGGTGAGCAGTTCTTC
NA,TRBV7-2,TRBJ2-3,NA,CASSHGHTDTQYF,TGTGCCAGCAGCCATGGACACACAGATACGCAGTATTTT
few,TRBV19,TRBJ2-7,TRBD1,CASNAGGSSYEQYF,TGTGCCAGTAACGCAGGGGGCAGCTCCTACGAGCAGTACTTC
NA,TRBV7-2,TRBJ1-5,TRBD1,CASSLSQGPYQPQHF,TGTGCCAGCAGCCTTTCACAGGGGCCCTATCAGCCCCAGCATTTT
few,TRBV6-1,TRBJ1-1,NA,CASSEALEPSEAFF,TGTGCCAGCAGTGAAGCGCTAGAACCTTCTGAAGCTTTCTTT
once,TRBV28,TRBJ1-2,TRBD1,CASSLSGTGVVGYGYTF,TGTGCCAGCAGTTTATCCGGGACAGGGGTGGTCGGGTATGGCTACACCTTC
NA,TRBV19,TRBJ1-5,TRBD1,CASSIGRGDNQPQHF,TGTGCCAGTAGTATAGGCAGGGGGGACAATCAGCCCCAGCATTTT
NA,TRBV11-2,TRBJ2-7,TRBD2,CASSPIAGGSYEQYF,TGTGCCAGCAGCCCAATAGCGGGAGGATCCTACGAGCAGTACTTC
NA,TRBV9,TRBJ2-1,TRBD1,CASSLRGQGADEQFF,TGTGCCAGCAGCCTTAGGGGACAGGGGGCCGATGAGCAGTTCTTC
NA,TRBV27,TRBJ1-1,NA,CASRAGPLNTEAFF,TGTGCCAGCAGGGCGGGACCCTTGAACACTGAAGCTTTCTTT
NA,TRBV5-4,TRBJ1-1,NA,CASTRGGTEAFF,TGTGCCAGCACCCGAGGAGGGACTGAAGCTTTCTTT
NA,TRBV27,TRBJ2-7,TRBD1,CARISRDRDGNTGEQYF,TGTGCCAGAATTTCCCGGGACAGGGACGGGAATACGGGGGAGCAGTACTTC
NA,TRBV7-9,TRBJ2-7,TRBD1,CASSLGRTGGTYEQYF,TGTGCCAGCAGCTTGGGCCGGACAGGAGGCACCTACGAGCAGTACTTC
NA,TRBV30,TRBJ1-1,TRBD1,CAWSQYRGTEAFF,TGTGCCTGGAGTCAGTACAGGGGCACTGAAGCTTTCTTT
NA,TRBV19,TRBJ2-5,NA,CASSMGQGLETQYF,TGTGCCAGTAGTATGGGTCAGGGGCTTGAGACCCAGTACTTC
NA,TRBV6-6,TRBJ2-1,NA,CASSYGEENEQFF,TGTGCCAGCAGTTACGGGGAGGAGAATGAGCAGTTCTTC
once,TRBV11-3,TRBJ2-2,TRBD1,CASSSLSGTGTTGELFF,TGTGCCAGCAGCTCCCTCTCCGGGACAGGGACCACCGGGGAGCTGTTTTTT
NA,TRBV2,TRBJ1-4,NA,CASKKAGPTNEKLFF,TGTGCCAGCAAAAAGGCGGGACCAACTAATGAAAAACTGTTTTTT
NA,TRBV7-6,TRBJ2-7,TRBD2,CASSLYGLWLAGSPPYEQYF,TGTGCCAGCAGCTTATATGGCCTGTGGCTAGCGGGATCCCCACCCTACGAGCAGTACTTC
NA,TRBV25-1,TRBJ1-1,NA,CASSDPSGRGAFF,TGTGCCAGCAGTGATCCATCGGGGAGGGGAGCTTTCTTT